This TCR beta chain emerged from a study of blood T cell repertoires in COVID-19. Under the authors' procedure: The assay estimated nucleated cells by amplifying reference gene primers. The assay was immunoSEQ multiplex PCR, and TCRdb's table has in-frame clones only and misses some. The DNA was the basis for D and trimming; V, J and clone size are from that table. Of roughly 43,000 clones listed, roughly 86% are singletons. This CDR3 comprises 14 residues. V lost 5 bases and J lost 4; bases outside the gene matches: 8. Germline CDR1 SGHTA, CDR2 FQGNSA. This clone appeared a few times. The receptor was derived from a woman aged 45-59 years who had recovered from COVID-19. The sample comprised PBMCs or T cells enriched from blood (not recorded which). The J gene is TRBJ2-7, the V gene TRBV7-2, with 7 bases identical to TRBD2. The CDR3 sequence: CASSPRASGYEQYF. The CDR3 coding sequence is TGTGCCAGCAGCCCCCGGGCTAGCGGTTACGAGCAGTACTTC.